A selection of T cell receptor beta chains follows, all from one sample in a study of cytomegalovirus exposure and HLA in healthy donors. Clones were read by immunoSEQ multiplex PCR, and TCRdb kept only the in-frame ones, dropping some. The repertoire holds 150,000 to 200,000 clones, with approximately 84% as singletons. The sample comprised PBMCs. Receptors were obtained from a male donor in good health and CMV-seropositive. Each CDR3 is given with its conserved first and last residue. The D gene is left open where the match is weak. The size entry is marked missing in some rows and otherwise reads once, few, many or a size class.

v_call: TRBV7-9
clone_size: .
d_call: .
j_call: TRBJ1-2
cdr3_length: 14
cdr3_aa: CSSSLFGGEYGYTF
cdr3_nt: TGTTCCAGCAGCTTATTCGGGGGAGAGTACGGCTACACCTTC

v_call: TRBV7-9
clone_size: .
d_call: .
j_call: TRBJ2-1
cdr3_length: 16
cdr3_aa: CSSSLPRYREENEQFF
cdr3_nt: TGTTCCAGCAGCTTACCGCGGTACAGGGAAGAAAATGAGCAGTTCTTC

v_call: TRBV7-8
clone_size: .
d_call: TRBD1
j_call: TRBJ2-5
cdr3_length: 15
cdr3_aa: CASSDTGDGRETQYF
cdr3_nt: TGTGCCAGCAGCGATACAGGGGATGGTCGAGAGACCCAGTACTTC

v_call: TRBV7-6
clone_size: once
d_call: TRBD2
j_call: TRBJ2-2
cdr3_length: 15
cdr3_aa: CASSFGGEKTGELFF
cdr3_nt: TGTGCCAGCAGCTTCGGGGGGGAGAAAACCGGGGAGCTGTTTTTT

v_call: TRBV7-9
clone_size: .
d_call: TRBD1
j_call: TRBJ2-3
cdr3_length: 15
cdr3_aa: CASSAQGVSTDTQYF
cdr3_nt: TGTGCCAGTAGCGCGCAGGGGGTCTCGACAGATACGCAGTATTTT

v_call: TRBV7-9
clone_size: .
d_call: TRBD1
j_call: TRBJ2-5
cdr3_length: 15
cdr3_aa: CASSQPGQKLETQYF
cdr3_nt: TGTGCCAGCAGTCAGCCGGGACAGAAGTTAGAGACCCAGTACTTC

v_call: TRBV6-5
clone_size: few
d_call: TRBD2
j_call: TRBJ2-1
cdr3_length: 15
cdr3_aa: CASRVRLAGYNEQFF
cdr3_nt: TGTGCCAGCAGGGTAAGACTAGCGGGCTACAATGAGCAGTTCTTC

v_call: TRBV11-2
clone_size: .
d_call: TRBD2
j_call: TRBJ2-5
cdr3_length: 16
cdr3_aa: CASSLGLAGNKETQYF
cdr3_nt: TGTGCCAGCAGCTTAGGACTAGCGGGGAATAAAGAGACCCAGTACTTC

v_call: TRBV7-6
clone_size: .
d_call: .
j_call: TRBJ2-7
cdr3_length: 16
cdr3_aa: CASSLLIRDDSYEQYF
cdr3_nt: TGTGCCAGCAGCCTACTAATCCGGGATGACTCCTACGAGCAGTACTTC

v_call: TRBV15
clone_size: .
d_call: .
j_call: TRBJ1-2
cdr3_length: 11
cdr3_aa: CATSESRGRTF
cdr3_nt: TGTGCCACCAGCGAGAGTAGGGGTAGGACCTTC

v_call: TRBV13
clone_size: few
d_call: TRBD1
j_call: TRBJ2-7
cdr3_length: 17
cdr3_aa: CASSLPGTGGFRYEQYF
cdr3_nt: TGTGCCAGCAGCTTACCCGGGACAGGGGGTTTTCGCTACGAGCAGTACTTC

v_call: TRBV19
clone_size: once
d_call: .
j_call: TRBJ2-7
cdr3_length: 14
cdr3_aa: CASSTPGGTYEQYF
cdr3_nt: TGTGCCAGTAGTACCCCAGGGGGGACCTACGAGCAGTACTTC

v_call: TRBV4-2
clone_size: .
d_call: TRBD2
j_call: TRBJ2-7
cdr3_length: 15
cdr3_aa: CASSQTRTSGYEQYF
cdr3_nt: TGTGCCAGCAGCCAAACTCGGACTAGCGGCTACGAGCAGTACTTC

v_call: TRBV7-8
clone_size: .
d_call: .
j_call: TRBJ1-3
cdr3_length: 15
cdr3_aa: CASRFTVSSGNTIYF
cdr3_nt: TGTGCCAGCAGATTTACCGTCAGCTCTGGAAACACCATATATTTT

v_call: TRBV5-1
clone_size: .
d_call: .
j_call: TRBJ1-2
cdr3_length: 14
cdr3_aa: CASSLNRVGYGYTF
cdr3_nt: TGCGCCAGCAGCTTGAACAGGGTCGGGTATGGCTACACCTTC

v_call: TRBV4-1
clone_size: .
d_call: TRBD2
j_call: TRBJ2-7
cdr3_length: 16
cdr3_aa: CASSHPTSGGSYEQYF
cdr3_nt: TGCGCCAGCAGCCACCCGACTAGCGGGGGCTCCTACGAGCAGTACTTC

v_call: TRBV29-1
clone_size: once
d_call: .
j_call: TRBJ2-7
cdr3_length: 14
cdr3_aa: CSVGVRGFPYEQYF
cdr3_nt: TGCAGCGTGGGGGTGAGGGGGTTTCCCTACGAGCAGTACTTC

v_call: TRBV5-4
clone_size: few
d_call: .
j_call: TRBJ1-1
cdr3_length: 14
cdr3_aa: CASSLGHMNTEAFF
cdr3_nt: TGTGCCAGCAGCTTGGGACACATGAACACTGAAGCTTTCTTT

v_call: TRBV11-3
clone_size: .
d_call: TRBD1
j_call: TRBJ2-7
cdr3_length: 17
cdr3_aa: CASSTKDRGRASYEQYF
cdr3_nt: TGTGCCAGCAGCACCAAAGACAGGGGGCGAGCCTCCTACGAGCAGTACTTC

v_call: TRBV5-4
clone_size: .
d_call: .
j_call: TRBJ1-3
cdr3_length: 15
cdr3_aa: CASSLNQGPGNTIYF
cdr3_nt: TGTGCCAGCAGCTTAAATCAGGGTCCTGGAAACACCATATATTTT

v_call: TRBV27
clone_size: .
d_call: .
j_call: TRBJ1-3
cdr3_length: 15
cdr3_aa: CASSPRQGPGNTIYF
cdr3_nt: TGTGCCAGCAGCCCAAGGCAGGGGCCCGGAAACACCATATATTTT

v_call: TRBV28
clone_size: .
d_call: TRBD2
j_call: TRBJ2-3
cdr3_length: 13
cdr3_aa: CARREGRTDTQYF
cdr3_nt: TGTGCCAGACGGGAGGGCCGCACAGATACGCAGTATTTT

v_call: TRBV5-4
clone_size: .
d_call: .
j_call: TRBJ2-2
cdr3_length: 13
cdr3_aa: CASSSGLVGELFF
cdr3_nt: TGTGCCAGCAGCAGCGGACTTGTCGGGGAGCTGTTTTTT

v_call: TRBV7-9
clone_size: .
d_call: TRBD2
j_call: TRBJ2-1
cdr3_length: 16
cdr3_aa: CASSPAGAGGDNEQFF
cdr3_nt: TGTGCCAGCAGCCCTGCCGGGGCGGGAGGGGACAATGAGCAGTTCTTC

v_call: TRBV29-1
clone_size: .
d_call: .
j_call: TRBJ1-5
cdr3_length: 14
cdr3_aa: CSVGTDYSNQPQHF
cdr3_nt: TGCAGCGTTGGAACAGACTATAGCAATCAGCCCCAGCATTTT

v_call: TRBV7-9
clone_size: .
d_call: TRBD1
j_call: TRBJ2-7
cdr3_length: 15
cdr3_aa: CASSPLGQGNYEQYF
cdr3_nt: TGTGCCAGCAGCCCTTTGGGACAGGGAAACTACGAGCAGTACTTC

v_call: TRBV5-1
clone_size: .
d_call: .
j_call: TRBJ1-5
cdr3_length: 14
cdr3_aa: CASSSGTPDQPQHF
cdr3_nt: TGCGCCAGCAGCTCCGGGACTCCAGATCAGCCCCAGCATTTT

v_call: TRBV10-3
clone_size: few
d_call: TRBD1
j_call: TRBJ1-5
cdr3_length: 14
cdr3_aa: CAIRGTGVSEPQHF
cdr3_nt: TGTGCCATCAGAGGGACAGGGGTTAGTGAGCCCCAGCATTTT

v_call: TRBV6-5
clone_size: .
d_call: TRBD2
j_call: TRBJ2-3
cdr3_length: 14
cdr3_aa: CASSPTSAPDTQYF
cdr3_nt: TGTGCCAGCAGTCCGACTAGCGCCCCAGATACGCAGTATTTT

v_call: TRBV29-1
clone_size: .
d_call: .
j_call: TRBJ2-7
cdr3_length: 13
cdr3_aa: CSVLPSLDYEQYF
cdr3_nt: TGCAGCGTTTTACCTAGCCTCGATTACGAGCAGTACTTC

v_call: TRBV9
clone_size: .
d_call: TRBD2
j_call: TRBJ2-1
cdr3_length: 16
cdr3_aa: CASSVASGRAGNEQFF
cdr3_nt: TGTGCCAGCAGCGTAGCTAGCGGGAGGGCCGGAAATGAGCAGTTCTTC